This entry lists 32 T cell receptor beta chains sequenced from one sample in a study of liver allograft versus peripheral blood T cells (dated by TCRdb to the early 2020s). About the investigation overall: The study compared the T cell receptor repertoires present in transplanted livers with the repertoires present in the peripheral blood of liver transplant recipients.

Sequencing relied on an Illumina MiSeq. TCRdb reworked the public reads: Q25 trimming with fastp, MiXCR clone assembly, productive beta chains retained. All rows with the same CDR3 protein become a single entry with the most common DNA and genes. A total of some 4,000 distinct CDR3 sequences appear in this sample, 18% of them only once. Jointly, the top ten make up about a sixth of the sample. All receptors come from a human patient who had a liver transplant. Some T cells seen after a transplant may have their origin in the graft donor.

This clonotype is termed medium-sized. This sequence joins TRBV5-6 and TRBJ1-2; D is undetermined. The CDR3 has 12 amino acids. Trimming took off 1 base at V and 3 bases at J, with 4 bases between the two ends. CDR1 and CDR2 from the germline V gene are SGHDT and YYEEEE. The DNA for the CDR3 is TGTGCCAGCAGCTTGTTCGACTATGGCTACACCTTC. Translating it yields CASSLFDYGYTF.

This clonotype was detected many times. The genes are TRBV12-3 or TRBV12-4 and TRBJ2-1; 7 bases map to TRBD1. The ends lost 5 bases at V and 6 bases at J; junction bases unmatched: 10. CDR3 length equals 15 residues. CDR3 residues: CASSPPGGMVNEQFF. CDR3 in DNA: TGTGCCAGCAGTCCGCCAGGGGGTATGGTCAATGAGCAGTTCTTC.

This clonotype came up many times. The chain recombines TRBV3-1 with TRBJ2-7; 8 bases fit TRBD1. Trimming removed 1 base from V and 0 bases from J; junction bases left unmatched: 11. There are 18 residues in the CDR3. Per germline, CDR1 LGHDT and CDR2 YNNKEL (reference sequence). The CDR3 sequence: CASSQVTGEVVSSYEQYF. In nucleotides, the CDR3 is TGTGCCAGCAGCCAAGTGACAGGGGAGGTCGTGTCCTCCTACGAGCAGTACTTC.

This clonotype turned up a few times. The CDR3 nucleotides read TGCGCCAGCCACCAGGCCGGAGAAAGACCACCCGGGGAGCTGTTTTTT. Protein: CASHQAGERPPGELFF. The chain joins TRBV5-1 to TRBJ2-2; D is unresolved. Germline assignment: CDR1 SGHRS and CDR2 YFSETQ. The CDR3 loop spans 16 amino acids. Trimming left V 7 bases short and J 6 bases short, with 22 bases between.

J is TRBJ2-5 and V is TRBV4-1; D uncertain. Trimming removed 0 bases at V and 5 bases at J, with 7 bases between. The germline gives CDR1 MGHRA, CDR2 YSYEKL. CDR3 length: 13 amino acids. The CDR3 loop is CASSQDVPETQYF. CDR3 DNA: TGCGCCAGCAGCCAAGATGTACCGGAGACCCAGTACTTC.

This chain connects TRBV28 to TRBJ2-1, with 9 nucleotides matching TRBD2. Germline CDR1 and CDR2: MDHEN and SYDVKM. The junction had 15 bases not matched to a gene; V was cut back by 5 bases and J by 1 base. CDR3 length: 19 residues. Here the CDR3 DNA reads TGTGCCAGCAGTCAGCACGGGGGGCGGGGGGGCCTTTCCTACAATGAGCAGTTCTTC. Its translation is CASSQHGGRGGLSYNEQFF.

This clonotype was recorded only once. The rearrangement uses TRBV6-5 and TRBJ2-1, with 7 bases that match TRBD1. Germline CDR1 MNHEY, CDR2 SVGAGI. With V trimmed by 0 bases and J by 0 bases, 5 bases remained unmatched. The CDR3 covers 17 residues. The CDR3 region has the DNA TGTGCCAGCAGTTACTCGGCCAGGGGGAGCTCCTACAATGAGCAGTTCTTC. Its protein is CASSYSARGSSYNEQFF.

By frequency in the sample, this clonotype is medium-sized (0.01 to 0.1%). The chain employs TRBV6-6 and TRBJ1-5, with D unclear. V lost 0 bases to trimming and J lost 5 bases, with 14 bases between them. The CDR3 is 16 residues long. Germline assignment: CDR1 MNHNY and CDR2 SVGAGI (reference sequence). The CDR3 DNA is TGTGCCAGCAGTTACTCGACCGTGGCGATATATCAGCCCCAGCATTTT. Translation: CASSYSTVAIYQPQHF.

Relative to its sample, this clonotype is medium-sized (0.01 to 0.1%). This chain connects TRBV10-1 to TRBJ1-6; 9 bases are shared with TRBD1. Germline-derived CDR1 and CDR2 are WNHNN and SYGVQD (reference sequence). The CDR3 spans 19 residues. V was pared by 0 bases and J by 0 bases, with 6 bases of the junction left unmatched. In nucleotides, the CDR3 is TGCGCCAGCAGTGAGTCGGGACAGGGAGGAACCTCCTATAATTCACCCCTCCACTTT. This sequence encodes CASSESGQGGTSYNSPLHF.

This clonotype was seen a handful of times. The chain couples TRBV2 to TRBJ1-5; no clear D. Germline loops: CDR1 SNHLY, CDR2 FYNNEI. V was cut by 3 bases and J by 3 bases, with 12 bases left in between. CDR3 length: 15 amino acids. The CDR3 region has the DNA TGTGCCAGCAGTGATGGCCATGTAGACAATCAGCCCCAGCATTTT. It translates to CASSDGHVDNQPQHF.

This clonotype occurred many times. The chain recombines TRBV6-6 with TRBJ1-1, with D perhaps TRBD1 (5 bases). The ends were cut back, 5 bases at V and 1 base at J, with 11 bases in the middle. The CDR3 extends over 14 amino acids. The germline gives CDR1 MNHNY, CDR2 SVGAGI (reference sequence). The CDR3 nucleotides are TGTGCCAGCAGTACGTTCGGGGGGAACACTGAAGCTTTCTTT. Encoded protein: CASSTFGGNTEAFF.

By sample share, this clonotype is medium-sized (0.01 to 0.1%). The V call is TRBV19, the J call TRBJ1-3; possible D gene TRBD1, 5 bases. Trimming removed 6 bases from V and 0 bases from J, with 15 bases in between. CDR3 size: 16 residues. Germline loops: CDR1 LNHDA, CDR2 SQIVND (reference sequence). The CDR3 protein is CASRITGELSGNTIYF. CDR3 nucleotide sequence: TGTGCCAGTAGGATTACAGGCGAACTCTCTGGAAACACCATATATTTT. Supplemented by reference TRBV19 and TRBJ1-3, the full variable domain reads DGGITQSPKYLFRKEGQNVTLSCEQNLNHDAMYWYRQDPGQGLRLIYYSQIVNDFQKGDIAEGYSVSREKKESFPLTVTSAQKNPTAFYLCASRITGELSGNTIYFGEGSWLTVV.

This clonotype was counted between two and nine times. The rearrangement links TRBV7-3 to TRBJ2-1; 11 bases are a match to TRBD2. This CDR3 has 16 residues. V gave up 1 base and J gave up 6 bases; unmatched junction bases: 5. CDR1 is SGHTA and CDR2 is FQGTGA in the germline V gene. CDR3 nucleotides: TGTGCCAGCAGCTTAAACCCTGGACTAGCGGGCAATGAGCAGTTCTTC. It translates to CASSLNPGLAGNEQFF.

In its sample, this clonotype ranks as large. The chain carries TRBV6-1 and TRBJ2-6; 7 bases line up with TRBD1. With V trimmed by 7 bases and J by 0 bases, 9 bases remained unmatched. CDR3 size: 17 residues. CDR1 and CDR2 from the germline V gene are MNHNS and SASEGT. Here the CDR3 DNA reads TGTGCCAGCACCGCTGGACAGGACATCTCTGGGGCCAACGTCCTGACTTTC. Its translation: CASTAGQDISGANVLTF.

In the case of this clonotype: It may be a read error: a sequence one base away is much more abundant. The J gene is TRBJ1-2, the V gene TRBV7-9, with TRBD1 matching over 8 bases. Germline V CDR1 and CDR2: SEHNR, FQNEAQ (reference sequence). CDR3 length equals 13 residues. CDR3 sequence: CASNLGQGEGYTF. CDR3 nucleotide sequence: TGTGCCAGCAACTTAGGACAGGGCGAGGGCTACACCTTC.

This clonotype was seen a single time. A much larger clone differs by one base, so this may be a read error. This chain uses TRBV27 with TRBJ2-7, with 10 bases identical to TRBD2. This CDR3 contains 13 residues. Germline-derived CDR1 and CDR2 are MNHEY and SMNVEV (reference sequence). Written as DNA, the CDR3 is TGTGCCAGCGGTGAGCGGGGGGGTTTCGAGCAGCACTTC. Its translation: CASGERGGFEQHF.

This clonotype is medium-sized within its sample. This chain connects TRBV28 to TRBJ2-7; D uncertain. The V gene's germline CDR1 is MDHEN and CDR2 SYDVKM. The ends were cut back, 6 bases at V and 6 bases at J, with 12 bases in the middle. This CDR3 region has 12 residues. The CDR3 nucleotides read TGTGCCAGCAGCTCCGAATTCCCCGAGCAGTACTTC. It codes for CASSSEFPEQYF.

This clonotype was observed many times. The chain employs TRBV16 and TRBJ2-1, with 9 bases fitting TRBD1. The CDR3 is 14 amino acids. V was pared by 4 bases and J by 7 bases, with 5 bases of the junction left unmatched. Germline V gene sequence: CDR1 KGHSY, CDR2 FQNENV. The CDR3 sequence: CASSRGQGLNEQFF. As DNA, the CDR3 is TGTGCCAGCAGCCGGGGACAGGGTTTAAATGAGCAGTTCTTC.

With regard to this clonotype: This could be a read error, since a much larger clone is one nucleotide away. V is TRBV19 and J is TRBJ2-7; the D gene is possibly TRBD1 (5 bases). Germline CDR1 reads LNHDA; CDR2 reads SQIVND (reference sequence). Trimming took off 8 bases at V and 2 bases at J, with 10 bases between the two ends. CDR3 size: 12 residues. CDR3: CASSDIAYEQYF. The CDR3 DNA sequence: TGTGCCAGTTCGGACATAGCCTACGAGCAGTACTTC.

The gene calls are TRBV10-2 and TRBJ2-5; 10 bases are a match to TRBD2. Germline V gene data show CDR1 as WSHSY and CDR2 as SAAADI. The CDR3 has 16 residues. Germline trimming cut 5 bases from V and 1 base from J; bases unmatched to any gene: 7. Here the CDR3 DNA reads TGCGCCAGCAGTCCCGGGACTAGCGTATTCCAAGAGACCCAGTACTTC. Its protein is CASSPGTSVFQETQYF.

This clonotype was seen more than once but under ten times. CDR3 amino acids: CASSPGQGATNEKLFF. Written as DNA, the CDR3 is TGTGCCAGCAGCCCGGGACAGGGGGCTACTAATGAAAAACTGTTTTTT. The chain employs TRBV3-1 and TRBJ1-4; 12 bases line up with TRBD1. This CDR3 region has 16 residues. The V gene end was trimmed by 4 bases and the J gene end by 2 bases; junction bases not matched to a gene: 2. CDR1 LGHDT and CDR2 YNNKEL come from the germline V gene (reference sequence).

This clonotype is classed as large. The chain recombines TRBV28 with TRBJ1-5; D not certain. Germline V gene lookup returns CDR1 MDHEN and CDR2 SYDVKM. Trimming removed 6 bases at V and 0 bases at J, with 12 bases between. This CDR3 has 15 residues. The CDR3: CASSSSGNSNQPQHF. The CDR3 DNA follows: TGTGCCAGCAGCTCCAGTGGGAATAGCAATCAGCCCCAGCATTTT.

Relative to its sample, this clonotype is medium-sized. The rearrangement links TRBV12-3 or TRBV12-4 to TRBJ2-1, with D tentatively TRBD2 (5 bases). The V and J ends lost 5 bases and 10 bases respectively, with 15 bases between them. The CDR3 loop spans 13 amino acids. The CDR3 bases are TGTGCCAGCAGTCCCTTGGGGAGCGCCGAGCAGTTCTTC. Amino acids: CASSPLGSAEQFF.

By share, this clonotype ranks as medium-sized. The gene calls are TRBV5-4 and TRBJ1-2; no clear D gene. The CDR3 runs 13 residues. V was pared by 4 bases and J by 2 bases, with 9 bases between. The germline V gene encodes CDR1 SGHNT and CDR2 YYREEE (reference sequence). The CDR3 DNA sequence: TGTGCCAGCAGCGACACGTCAAACTATGGCTACACCTTC. It is translated as CASSDTSNYGYTF.

This clonotype is categorized as medium-sized. This sequence joins TRBV6-6 and TRBJ1-5; D gene ambiguous. The CDR3 consists of 13 residues. The V and J ends lost 4 bases and 0 bases respectively, with 4 bases between them. The germline V gene has CDR1 MNHNY and CDR2 SVGAGI (reference sequence). CDR3 in DNA: TGTGCCAGCAGTTTCAATAGCAATCAGCCCCAGCATTTT. Translated: CASSFNSNQPQHF.

Sample share makes this clonotype medium-sized. CDR3 amino acids: CASGWAAYNSPLHF. CDR3 bases: TGTGCCAGTGGGTGGGCAGCTTATAATTCACCCCTCCACTTT. This chain links TRBV19 with TRBJ1-6; D gene uncertain. V gave up 8 bases and J gave up 4 bases, with 12 bases separating them. Germline V gene sequence: CDR1 LNHDA, CDR2 SQIVND (reference sequence). This CDR3 contains 14 residues.

This clonotype was recorded many times. The chain carries TRBV28 and TRBJ1-4, with 7 bases identical to TRBD1. The CDR3 has 17 residues. V dropped 5 bases and J dropped 5; count of bases not matched to a gene: 14. Germline V gene data show CDR1 as MDHEN and CDR2 as SYDVKM. Here the CDR3 reads CASSLPRDRPFNEKLFF. CDR3 DNA sequence: TGTGCCAGCAGTCTACCCCGGGACAGACCTTTCAATGAAAAACTGTTTTTT.

Within the sample, this clonotype is medium-sized. The V and J genes are TRBV27 and TRBJ2-3; 10 bases fit TRBD2. This CDR3 contains 14 residues. The J segment lost 2 bases and the V segment lost 8 bases, leaving 4 bases of the junction unmatched. From germline, CDR1 is MNHEY and CDR2 SMNVEV (reference sequence). Here the CDR3 reads CASHTSGTTDTQYF. For the CDR3, the DNA is TGTGCCAGCCACACTAGCGGGACCACAGATACGCAGTATTTT.

This clonotype was recorded a few times. The CDR3 nucleotides read TGTGCCAGCAGTCCTAGCGGGGGGGCCGATACGCAGTATTTT. Its translation: CASSPSGGADTQYF. V gene TRBV7-9 combines with J gene TRBJ2-3; 12 bases are shared with TRBD2. The J segment lost 6 bases and the V segment lost 6 bases, leaving 4 bases of the junction unmatched. The CDR3 has 14 residues. Germline V lookup: CDR1 SEHNR, CDR2 FQNEAQ (reference sequence). The full variable domain, rest sourced from reference TRBV7-9 and TRBJ2-3, is DTGVSQNPRHKITKRGQNVTFRCDPISEHNRLYWYRQTLGQGPEFLTYFQNEAQLEKSRLLSDRFSAERPKGSFSTLEIQRTEQGDSAMYLCASSPSGGADTQYFGPGTRLTVL.

This chain uses TRBV7-9 with TRBJ2-3, with 11 nucleotides matching TRBD2. The CDR3 totals 15 residues. From germline, CDR1 is SEHNR and CDR2 FQNEAQ (reference sequence). Trimming cost V 5 bases and J 5 bases; bases outside gene matches: 6. In nucleotides, the CDR3 is TGTGCCAGCAGCCCCGTAGCGGGAGGGCTAGATACGCAGTATTTT. It codes for CASSPVAGGLDTQYF.

Relative to its sample, this clonotype is medium-sized. V gene TRBV6-5 combines with J gene TRBJ2-7; 7 bases fit TRBD1. The length of the CDR3 is 15 residues. In germline, CDR1 is MNHEY, CDR2 SVGAGI. J gave up 2 bases and V 0 bases, and 4 bases lay outside the gene matches. CDR3 amino acids: CASSYSDRAPYEQYF. Written as DNA, the CDR3 is TGTGCCAGCAGTTACTCCGACAGGGCTCCCTACGAGCAGTACTTC.

This clonotype ranks as medium-sized. The V call is TRBV28, the J call TRBJ1-5; 8 bases align to TRBD1. V was clipped by 5 bases and J by 6 bases; unmatched bases: 6. This CDR3 contains 14 residues. Germline-derived CDR1 and CDR2 are MDHEN and SYDVKM. CDR3 bases: TGTGCCAGCAGTCCGACAGGGGAGGTTCAGCCCCAGCATTTT. Protein: CASSPTGEVQPQHF.